These T cell receptor beta chains were read from a single sample in a study of blood T cell repertoires in COVID-19. The method was immunoSEQ multiplex PCR; TCRdb's version includes in-frame clones alone and lacks a portion of them. Among over 250,000 clones listed, around 87% were seen once. Material: peripheral blood. These receptors came from a woman aged 45 to 65 with acute or convalescent COVID-19. Each CDR3 is given with its conserved first and last residue. D genes are given only for firm matches. Where a row states a size, it is once, few, many or the class of an expanded clone; other rows omit it.

>-|-|TRBJ1-1|TRBV11-2
TGTGCCAGCAGCTTCGGGTGGGGGGGTGAAGCTTTCTTT
CASSFGWGGEAFF
>TRBD2|-|TRBJ2-3|TRBV28
TGTGCCAGCAGACTAGCGGGAGGGGATACGCAGTATTTT
CASRLAGGDTQYF
>-|-|TRBJ1-2|TRBV28
TGTGCCAGCAGTTTTAGGGGTGACTATGGCTACACCTTC
CASSFRGDYGYTF
>-|few|TRBJ1-2|TRBV6-5
TGTGCCAGCAGTCCACCGGGAGCCTTAGGCTACACCTTC
CASSPPGALGYTF
>-|-|TRBJ2-7|TRBV9
TGTGCCAGCAGCACCCTGGGACGGGGGACCTACGAGCAGTACTTC
CASSTLGRGTYEQYF
>TRBD1|-|TRBJ2-1|TRBV6-6
TGTGCCAGCAGTCTGACAGGGACCCAGTACAATGAGCAGTTCTTC
CASSLTGTQYNEQFF
>-|-|TRBJ2-1|TRBV5-1
TGCGCCAGCAGCAAGGACAGTATAGGGGCCTATCGCTACAATGAGCAGTTCTTC
CASSKDSIGAYRYNEQFF
>TRBD1|-|TRBJ1-2|TRBV19
TGTGCCAGTAGTGAAGACAGGGGATACGGCTACACCTTC
CASSEDRGYGYTF
>TRBD1|-|TRBJ1-6|TRBV28
TGTGCCAGCAGTTCCCCAGGAGGGTCAGGGGGTTCACCCCTCCACTTT
CASSSPGGSGGSPLHF
>-|-|TRBJ2-1|TRBV24-1
TGTGCCACCAGTGATTTGGGCGGAGAAAGCTACAATGAGCAGTTCTTC
CATSDLGGESYNEQFF
>TRBD1|-|TRBJ2-7|TRBV27
TGTGCCAGCAGTTTGACAGGGTCCTACGAGCAGTACTTC
CASSLTGSYEQYF
>TRBD1|-|TRBJ2-3|TRBV18
TGTGCCAGCTCACCCGGACAGGGGGATACGCAGTATTTT
CASSPGQGDTQYF
>TRBD2|-|TRBJ2-7|TRBV28
TGTGCCAGCAGTTTTGCGGGAGGAGAGTGGTACGAGCAGTACTTC
CASSFAGGEWYEQYF
>TRBD1|once|TRBJ2-7|TRBV29-1
TGCAGCGGTCTCGACAGGGGAGCCGCCCAGTACGAGCAGTACTTC
CSGLDRGAAQYEQYF
>-|-|TRBJ1-2|TRBV19
TGTGCCAGTAGTAATGATCGGGGTCTCTATGGCTACACCTTC
CASSNDRGLYGYTF
>-|-|TRBJ1-2|TRBV9
TGTGCCAGCAGCGTAGGGACATCTAACTATGGCTACACCTTC
CASSVGTSNYGYTF
>TRBD2|few|TRBJ2-7|TRBV28
TGTGCCAGCAGTCCCCCTAGCGGGAGTTGGGACGAGCAGTACTTC
CASSPPSGSWDEQYF
>TRBD1|-|TRBJ1-2|TRBV19
TGTGCCAGCTCGACAGGGGCCGTTGGCTACACCTTC
CASSTGAVGYTF
>TRBD1|-|TRBJ2-4|TRBV19
TGTGCCAGTAGTATAATTCCGGGACAGGGGTCCAAAAACATTCAGTACTTC
CASSIIPGQGSKNIQYF
>-|-|TRBJ1-5|TRBV29-1
TGCAGCGTTAGTACCCTCGGGCAGCCCCAGCATTTT
CSVSTLGQPQHF
>-|-|TRBJ2-1|TRBV21-1
TGTGCCAGCAGCAGGCGAACAGGGACTAGCGGGAGGTATGGGCAGTTCTTC
CASSRRTGTSGRYGQFF
>-|-|TRBJ1-2|TRBV19
TGTGCCAGTTCTGACCGGGGATGGTATGCGACTAACTATGGCTACACCTTC
CASSDRGWYATNYGYTF
>TRBD1|-|TRBJ1-6|TRBV11-1
TGTGCCAGCAGAAAGGGACAGGGAAATAATTCACCCCTCCACTTT
CASRKGQGNNSPLHF
>TRBD2|-|TRBJ2-1|TRBV28
TGTGCCAGCAGTGCTGGACTAGCGGGAGCATTAGAGCAGTTCTTC
CASSAGLAGALEQFF
>-|once|TRBJ1-2|TRBV6-5
TGTGCCAGCAGTTCCACGGGGGGGATCTATGGCTACACCTTC
CASSSTGGIYGYTF
>-|-|TRBJ2-3|TRBV29-1
TGCAGCGTTGGGGAGGGGACATTCACAGATACGCAGTATTTT
CSVGEGTFTDTQYF
>TRBD2|few|TRBJ2-7|TRBV27
TGTGCCAGCAGCCTCCCGGGACTACCTCCCTACGAGCAGTACTTC
CASSLPGLPPYEQYF
>-|-|TRBJ2-7|TRBV7-9
TGTGCCAGCAGCCCCAATTCCGGGGTTAGGTACTTC
CASSPNSGVRYF
>TRBD1|few|TRBJ1-5|TRBV6-1
TGTGCCAGCAGTGAAAGGGGACAGAATCAGCCCCAGCATTTT
CASSERGQNQPQHF
>-|-|TRBJ1-2|TRBV27
TGTGCCAGCAGTCACCAAGGGGGGGGTCTTGGCTACACCTTC
CASSHQGGGLGYTF
>-|-|TRBJ2-6|TRBV6-4
TGTGCCAGCAGTGACTCCTCGATCCTAGCCCACAAGAACTCTGGGGCCAACGTCCTGACTTTC
CASSDSSILAHKNSGANVLTF
>TRBD1|few|TRBJ1-2|TRBV5-6
TGTGCCAGCAGCTTGGAGCAGGGGGCCTATGGCTACACCTTC
CASSLEQGAYGYTF
>TRBD2|once|TRBJ2-1|TRBV9
TGTGCCAGCTCAATAGCGGGAGAAAGATACGGTGAGCAGTTCTTC
CASSIAGERYGEQFF
>TRBD2|-|TRBJ2-1|TRBV28
TGTGCCAGCAGTTCTACGGGACTAGACTCCTACAATGAGCAGTTCTTC
CASSSTGLDSYNEQFF
>-|-|TRBJ2-5|TRBV2
TGTGCCAGCATTAAGGACAGCGAAGGGACCCAGTACTTC
CASIKDSEGTQYF